The 27 T cell receptor beta chains below all came from one sample that was sequenced in a study of CD8+ T cells in alopecia areata. Investigators isolated RNA and reverse transcribed it into cDNA to act as the sequencing template. Repertoires were generated with immunoSEQ multiplex PCR, while TCRdb's copy carries only in-frame clones and drops some. The table records more than 90,000 clones, around two fifths of them present only once. The source material was CD4+ T cells sorted from blood. Receptors were obtained from a human donor with alopecia areata.

The rearrangement joins TRBV4-3 to TRBJ2-5, with a tentative D call TRBD1 (7 bases). Germline CDR1 reads LGHNA; CDR2 reads YSLEER. Between the trimmed V and J ends, which lost 0 bases and 5 bases, there was a span of 13 bases. The CDR3 has 15 residues. DNA of the CDR3: TGCGCCAGCAGCCAAGAACCGCCAGGGGGGGAGACCCAGTACTTC. It codes for CASSQEPPGGETQYF.

The chain couples TRBV29-1 to TRBJ1-4; 8 bases fit TRBD1. With 7 bases clipped from V and 6 bases from J, the junction kept 7 bases outside the gene matches. The CDR3 covers 13 residues. From germline, CDR1 is SQVTM and CDR2 ANQGSEA. This CDR3 is CSGYRGKDEKLFF. The CDR3 DNA reads TGCAGCGGGTACAGGGGGAAGGATGAAAAACTGTTTTTT.

The CDR3 region is CASSQGRLVSAAPETQYF. The CDR3 nucleotides read TGCGCCAGCAGCCAAGGTCGACTAGTGTCGGCGGCCCCGGAGACCCAGTACTTC. This chain connects TRBV4-1 to TRBJ2-5; TRBD2 is a possible D gene (6 bases). Trimming pared 1 base from V and 5 bases from J, leaving 23 bases between. This CDR3 region has 18 residues. Germline V gene data show CDR1 as MGHRA and CDR2 as YSYEKL.

The count of this clone is one. The chain joins TRBV30 to TRBJ2-1, with a tentative D call TRBD2 (6 bases). This CDR3 comprises 14 residues. Per germline, CDR1 GTSNPN and CDR2 SVGIG (reference sequence). Trimming cost V 1 base and J 4 bases, with 11 bases left between them. CDR3 sequence (DNA): TGTGCCTGGAGTGACACGGGGGTTTACAATGAGCAGTTCTTC. Protein: CAWSDTGVYNEQFF.

The V and J genes are TRBV5-1 and TRBJ2-3, with TRBD1 identical over 7 bases. This CDR3 comprises 16 residues. With 4 bases clipped from V and 4 bases from J, the junction kept 12 bases outside the gene matches. Germline lookup yields CDR1 SGHRS and CDR2 YFSETQ. The CDR3 region has the DNA TGCGCCAGCAGCCCCCCGACAGGGACGGAGCCAGATACGCAGTATTTT. It encodes CASSPPTGTEPDTQYF.

The chain has TRBV18 and TRBJ2-3; no firm D call. V was clipped by 6 bases and J by 6 bases, with 16 bases between them. Germline loops: CDR1 KGHSH, CDR2 LQKENI. This CDR3 spans 14 amino acids. In DNA form, the CDR3 reads TGTGCCAGCTCCCGAAACTCGGATCAGGATACGCAGTATTTT. Translating it yields CASSRNSDQDTQYF. The full variable domain, its missing parts supplied by reference TRBV18 and TRBJ2-3, is NAGVMQNPRHLVRRRGQEARLRCSPMKGHSHVYWYRQLPEEGLKFMVYLQKENIIDESGMPKERFSAEFPKEGPSILRIQQVVRGDSAAYFCASSRNSDQDTQYFGPGTRLTVL.

The CDR3 loop reads CASSPPPHNEQFF. The CDR3 region has the DNA TGTGCCAGCAGCCCCCCGCCCCACAATGAGCAGTTCTTC. The chain has TRBV7-3 and TRBJ2-1, with unresolved D. This CDR3 is built from 13 residues. Germline CDR1 and CDR2: SGHTA and FQGTGA. V lost 5 bases and J lost 5, with 10 bases in between.

The chain joins TRBV7-3 to TRBJ2-2, with a possible D match to TRBD1 (5 bases). The V end was cut by 5 bases, the J end by 4 bases, with 11 bases between. The CDR3 covers 14 residues. CDR1 and CDR2 from the germline V gene are SGHTA and FQGTGA. The chain's CDR3 is CASSQQGFTGELFF. CDR3 DNA: TGTGCCAGCAGCCAGCAGGGTTTCACCGGGGAGCTGTTTTTT. Looking up the rest from reference TRBV7-3 and TRBJ2-2 gives the full variable domain: GAGVSQTPSNKVTEKGKYVELRCDPISGHTALYWYRQSLGQGPEFLIYFQGTGAADDSGLPNDRFFAVRPEGSVSTLKIQRTERGDSAVYLCASSQQGFTGELFFGEGSRLTVL.

By proportion, this clone is medium-sized. The J gene is TRBJ2-7, the V gene TRBV18; 7 nucleotides match TRBD2. Per the germline V gene, CDR1 is KGHSH and CDR2 is LQKENI. The CDR3 extends over 14 amino acids. J was trimmed by 3 bases and V by 5 bases; bases with no gene match: 7. CDR3 sequence (DNA): TGTGCCAGCTCAGGCAGCGGGACGCGCTACGAGCAGTACTTC. Translation: CASSGSGTRYEQYF.

The chain combines TRBV7-2 with TRBJ2-5, with D hard to call. Trimming cost V 1 base and J 4 bases, with 7 bases left between them. CDR1 is SGHTA and CDR2 is FQGNSA in the germline V gene. This CDR3 spans 13 amino acids. This CDR3 reads CASSLGLGETQYF. The DNA of the CDR3 is TGTGCCAGCAGCTTAGGACTGGGAGAGACCCAGTACTTC.

The sample holds a few counts of this clone. V gene TRBV7-9 combines with J gene TRBJ2-3; D call uncertain. CDR1 and CDR2 (germline): SEHNR, FQNEAQ (reference sequence). V gave up 1 base and J gave up 3 bases, with 11 bases separating them. The CDR3 is 15 amino acids. The DNA for the CDR3 is TGTGCCAGCAGCTTAGACGGTGGGATGACAGATACGCAGTATTTT. Protein: CASSLDGGMTDTQYF.

A few counts support this clone. J is TRBJ2-7 and V is TRBV28; 7 bases line up with TRBD1. The CDR3 is 14 amino acids. Germline trimming cut 6 bases from V and 2 bases from J; bases unmatched to any gene: 7. The germline gives CDR1 MDHEN, CDR2 SYDVKM. As DNA, the CDR3 is TGTGCCAGCAGCTCGGGACAGACACCCTACGAGCAGTACTTC. It specifies CASSSGQTPYEQYF.

The chain combines TRBV29-1 with TRBJ1-5; TRBD1 aligns across 8 bases. The ends lost 6 bases at V and 1 base at J; junction bases unmatched: 5. The CDR3 has 14 residues. In germline, CDR1 is SQVTM, CDR2 ANQGSEA. The DNA for the CDR3 is TGCAGCGTCGGACAGGGCGCAAGCAATCAGCCCCAGCATTTT. It codes for CSVGQGASNQPQHF.

A note on this clone: Different DNA sequences within this sample yield the same CDR3. The chain couples TRBV18 to TRBJ2-5, with 8 bases lining up with TRBD1. V dropped 6 bases and J dropped 5; count of bases not matched to a gene: 5. The CDR3 runs 13 residues. Germline V gene sequence: CDR1 KGHSH, CDR2 LQKENI. The DNA for the CDR3 is TGTGCCAGCTCGCCCGGACAGGGCGAGACCCAGTACTTC. Translation gives CASSPGQGETQYF.

The chain carries TRBV5-1 and TRBJ2-3; D possibly uses TRBD1 or TRBD2 (5 bases each). The CDR3 sequence is 13 residues long. The V and J ends lost 2 bases and 3 bases respectively, with 7 bases between them. CDR1 is SGHRS, CDR2 YFSETQ, per germline. CDR3 bases: TGCGCCAGCAGCTTCGAGGGGACAGATACGCAGTATTTT. Translated: CASSFEGTDTQYF. The full variable domain, with the rest looked up from reference TRBV5-1 and TRBJ2-3, is KAGVTQTPRYLIKTRGQQVTLSCSPISGHRSVSWYQQTPGQGLQFLFEYFSETQRNKGNFPGRFSGRQFSNSRSEMNVSTLELGDSALYLCASSFEGTDTQYFGPGTRLTVL.

This clone has more than one count but fewer than ten. The gene calls are TRBV5-1 and TRBJ2-2; 7 bases align to TRBD1. CDR3 length equals 15 residues. The V and J ends lost 6 bases and 0 bases, in that order; junction bases with no gene match: 5. Germline V gene lookup returns CDR1 SGHRS and CDR2 YFSETQ. CDR3 sequence reads: CASTRQGANTGELFF. As DNA, the CDR3 is TGCGCCAGCACTCGTCAGGGGGCGAACACCGGGGAGCTGTTTTTT.

This clone was detected only a few times. This chain uses TRBV29-1 with TRBJ2-6, with 8 bases matching TRBD1. The V gene's germline CDR1 is SQVTM and CDR2 ANQGSEA. The J segment lost 3 bases and the V segment lost 7 bases, leaving 8 bases of the junction unmatched. This CDR3 is 15 amino acids long. The DNA for the CDR3 is TGCAGCGCCTGGACAGGGATGGGTGGGGCCAACGTCCTGACTTTC. It encodes CSAWTGMGGANVLTF.

The chain couples TRBV6-5 to TRBJ1-1, with unresolved D. Germline CDR1 is MNHEY and CDR2 is SVGAGI. The length of the CDR3 is 13 residues. V was clipped by 0 bases and J by 11 bases, with 13 bases between them. CDR3 loop: CASSYSGWDRAFF. The CDR3 DNA reads as TGTGCCAGCAGTTACTCGGGTTGGGATAGGGCTTTCTTT.

This clone was picked up a small number of times. The chain recombines TRBV29-1 with TRBJ2-5; TRBD1 is a possible D gene (5 bases). The ends were cut back, 7 bases at V and 4 bases at J, with 16 bases in the middle. CDR3 length: 13 residues. Germline CDR1 reads SQVTM; CDR2 reads ANQGSEA. The CDR3 sequence is CSGTLSIGETQYF. DNA of the CDR3: TGCAGCGGGACACTTTCTATCGGAGAGACCCAGTACTTC.

The genes are TRBV6-5 and TRBJ2-3, with 7 bases identical to TRBD2. Germline CDR1 reads MNHEY; CDR2 reads SVGAGI. V was pared by 6 bases and J by 8 bases, with 14 bases of the junction left unmatched. CDR3 length: 15 amino acids. The CDR3 DNA follows: TGTGCCAGCAGCCGTATAGCGGGCCGAGGAGGTACGCAGTATTTT. It encodes CASSRIAGRGGTQYF.

The V call is TRBV7-3, the J call TRBJ2-1; tentatively, D is TRBD2 (5 bases). Trimming shortened V by 3 bases and J by 3 bases, and 15 bases separated the two germline ends. Germline CDR1 reads SGHTA; CDR2 reads FQGTGA. This CDR3 is 16 amino acids long. In DNA, the CDR3 is TGTGCCAGCAGCTTGACCACCACCAGCGGCTACAATGAGCAGTTCTTC. Its protein is CASSLTTTSGYNEQFF.

This clone was seen only a few times. In DNA form, the CDR3 reads TGTGCCAGCAGTCCAGATTGGGGGAGTGGGACTGAAGCTTTCTTT. Protein sequence: CASSPDWGSGTEAFF. V gene TRBV27 combines with J gene TRBJ1-1; tentative D call: TRBD1 (5 bases). Looked up from germline, CDR1 is MNHEY and CDR2 is SMNVEV (reference sequence). The CDR3 covers 15 residues. V was pared by 5 bases and J by 5 bases, with 18 bases between.

The genes are TRBV6-6 and TRBJ2-5; 9 bases line up with TRBD1. V shed 7 bases, J shed 5 bases, and the junction held 11 bases outside the gene matches. The V gene's germline CDR1 is MNHNY and CDR2 SVGAGI (reference sequence). There are 15 residues in the CDR3. The DNA for the CDR3 is TGTGCCAGCACAAGAGGACAGGGGATCCGGGAGACCCAGTACTTC. This translates into CASTRGQGIRETQYF.

This clone was detected only a few times. The V call is TRBV5-1, the J call TRBJ1-1; a possible D gene is TRBD1 (5 bases). The germline gives CDR1 SGHRS, CDR2 YFSETQ. CDR3 length equals 15 residues. V lost 0 bases and J lost 0, with 9 bases in between. The CDR3 bases are TGCGCCAGCAGCTTGGTTACAGGATTGAACACTGAAGCTTTCTTT. It encodes CASSLVTGLNTEAFF.

This rearrangement joins TRBV6-6 to TRBJ2-5; 7 bases are a match to TRBD1. Looked up from germline, CDR1 is MNHNY and CDR2 is SVGAGI (reference sequence). V shed 2 bases, J shed 4 bases, and the junction held 4 bases outside the gene matches. CDR3 length equals 14 residues. CDR3 residues: CASSYPAGGETQYF. Here the CDR3 DNA reads TGTGCCAGCAGTTACCCAGCAGGGGGAGAGACCCAGTACTTC.

This clone was found a few times. V and J are TRBV28 and TRBJ2-7, with 9 bases fitting TRBD1. CDR1 and CDR2 (germline): MDHEN, SYDVKM. The CDR3 spans 11 residues. The trim removed 2 bases at V and 12 bases at J, leaving 2 bases unmatched. The CDR3 loop is CASSLGQGRYF. CDR3 DNA: TGTGCCAGCAGTTTAGGACAGGGGCGGTACTTC.

Only a few counts were recorded for this clone. The J gene is TRBJ1-2, the V gene TRBV28; D not certain. There are 11 residues in the CDR3. Trimming took off 10 bases at V and 4 bases at J, with 10 bases between the two ends. Germline CDR1 reads MDHEN; CDR2 reads SYDVKM. CDR3 protein: CATLALYGYTF. The CDR3 nucleotides are TGTGCCACCTTAGCCCTCTATGGCTACACCTTC.